This T cell receptor (beta chain) was captured by sequencing in a study of beta chain features in type 1 diabetes. Study-wide background: Patients shared similar age, gender and cell yields with healthy donors.

CDR1 is MDHEN, CDR2 SYDVKM, per germline. The CDR3 length is 14 residues. Trimming cost V 5 bases and J 2 bases, with 10 bases left between them. Sequencing targeted expressed TCRB transcripts, as all isolated RNA had been reverse transcribed. Assay: immunoSEQ multiplex PCR; the TCRdb copy retains only in-frame clones and omits some. The table records under 950,000 clones, 15% to 20% of them present only once. Sequenced sample: naive CD4+ T cells from blood. The receptor's source is a young woman in good health. This chain joins TRBV28 and TRBJ1-5, with D possibly matching TRBD1 (5 bases). The CDR3 DNA is TGTGCCAGCAGTGCGGGGGGACGCAATCAGCCCCAGCATTTT. Amino acids: CASSAGGRNQPQHF.